Listed below are T cell receptor beta chains from one sample, sequenced in a study of long-term antiretroviral therapy in people with HIV. Profiling relied on immunoSEQ multiplex PCR, and the TCRdb table lists in-frame clones only, not all of them. The data hold about 23,000 clones, with roughly four fifths observed a single time. This specimen consisted of unsorted PBMCs, obtained 1.5 years after starting antiretroviral therapy. These receptor sequences come from a young man with HIV. The conserved cysteine and the conserved F or W are not part of the CDR3 here. A D gene is named only where the DNA matches it firmly.

>TRBJ1-6|TRBD1|TRBV11-3
ASSRTGRNSPLH
>TRBJ2-6|NA|TRBV7-2
ASSPTDRSPYSGANVLT
>TRBJ2-6|NA|TRBV10-1
ASSETGRSGANVLT
>TRBJ2-3|NA|TRBV18
ASSRGQSTDTQY
>TRBJ2-2|TRBD1|TRBV7-1
ASSPDGTGGLGELF
>TRBJ1-1|NA|TRBV4-2
ASSQGGQFEAF
>TRBJ2-7|NA|TRBV7-2
ASSLGPGNSYEQY
>TRBJ1-1|NA|TRBV29-1
SVDGVTEEAF
>TRBJ2-3|NA|TRBV11-3
ASSKQDGDTQY
>TRBJ1-1|NA|TRBV10-3
AISEFHGRGRNTEAF
>TRBJ1-1|TRBD1|TRBV27
ASRRQGVNTEAF
>TRBJ2-1|TRBD2|TRBV15
ATSPQKLALLTNEQF
>TRBJ2-1|NA|TRBV7-9
ASSLDTNNEQF
>TRBJ2-1|NA|TRBV14
ASSQDLLLGEQF
>TRBJ2-3|NA|TRBV10-3
ATTGPRIADTQY
>TRBJ2-7|NA|TRBV6-6
ASSYSVGIYEQY
>TRBJ2-1|NA|TRBV7-9
ASSLIGRGAYNEQF
>TRBJ2-2|TRBD2|TRBV4-1
ASSQDNLAGVNTGELF
>TRBJ2-1|NA|TRBV29-1
SVEGRQLRYNEQF
>TRBJ2-2|TRBD2|TRBV7-9
ASSLSSGGLTGELF
>TRBJ1-2|NA|TRBV13
ASSLGSTNYGYT
>TRBJ1-3|NA|TRBV2
ASSEGRGAGNTIY
>TRBJ1-2|NA|TRBV9
ASSPRGAGRADGYT
>TRBJ2-7|TRBD2|TRBV27
ASSLGRGGEQY
>TRBJ2-1|NA|TRBV19
ASSISGTHGEQF
>TRBJ1-2|TRBD1|TRBV29-1
SVGQGADYGYT
>TRBJ2-7|TRBD1|TRBV6-5
ASSRTGGLNEQY
>TRBJ2-1|NA|TRBV27
ASRSTLSSYNEQF
>TRBJ1-2|NA|TRBV6-1
ASSEKVYYGYT
>TRBJ1-1|NA|TRBV28
ASSLRQMNTEAF
>TRBJ1-6|NA|TRBV5-6
ASNRVEDDNSPLH
>TRBJ1-1|NA|TRBV15
ATSLDLNTEAF
>TRBJ2-3|NA|TRBV11-2
ASSLGQRGSGTDTQY
>TRBJ1-5|NA|TRBV7-9
ASSLDLGSNQPQH
>TRBJ2-3|TRBD1|TRBV7-9
ASSPAGTGGTKPN
>TRBJ2-5|TRBD2|TRBV10-3
AISDPSGAIETQY
>TRBJ2-7|TRBD1|TRBV5-6
ASSRDRGRSYEQY
>TRBJ1-3|NA|TRBV7-2
ASSFLPPGPSSGNTIY
>TRBJ2-7|NA|TRBV5-6
ASSLEARESYEQY
>TRBJ2-3|NA|TRBV6-1
ASSEALGTQY
>TRBJ2-1|NA|TRBV5-6
ASSWSTRDYNEQF
>TRBJ2-3|TRBD1|TRBV7-9
ASIKDRDRTDTQY
>TRBJ2-1|NA|TRBV30
AWSLGAGSYNEQF
>TRBJ2-2|NA|TRBV30
AWSVSRFNTGELF
>TRBJ2-1|TRBD2|TRBV6-1
ASSEVGRKF
>TRBJ2-2|NA|TRBV27
ASSPNTGELF
>TRBJ1-6|NA|TRBV2
ASSRSTGNSPLH
>TRBJ1-5|TRBD1|TRBV28
ASSPGTGRRDQPQH
>TRBJ1-1|NA|TRBV7-2
ASSLVPGPMNTEAF
>TRBJ1-2|TRBD1|TRBV28
ASSFRDRGLGGYT
>TRBJ2-1|TRBD2|TRBV19
ASLERGSLNEQF
>TRBJ2-7|NA|TRBV4-3
ASSQQEQTYEQY
>TRBJ1-2|NA|TRBV19
ASSFLAAYGYT
>TRBJ1-1|NA|TRBV12-5
ASGLSLNTEAF
>TRBJ2-2|NA|TRBV7-6
ASSLGTGYYPGELF
>TRBJ2-5|NA|TRBV7-2
ASRPLFGGRGMKGETQY
>TRBJ1-3|NA|TRBV9
ASSVGGWVDSGNTIY
>TRBJ2-7|TRBD1|TRBV5-4
ASSWDRDSTYEQY
>TRBJ2-7|TRBD2|TRBV11-2
ASSLIAGTYEQY
>TRBJ1-4|NA|TRBV9
ASSDNSLRGRPPLRNEKLF